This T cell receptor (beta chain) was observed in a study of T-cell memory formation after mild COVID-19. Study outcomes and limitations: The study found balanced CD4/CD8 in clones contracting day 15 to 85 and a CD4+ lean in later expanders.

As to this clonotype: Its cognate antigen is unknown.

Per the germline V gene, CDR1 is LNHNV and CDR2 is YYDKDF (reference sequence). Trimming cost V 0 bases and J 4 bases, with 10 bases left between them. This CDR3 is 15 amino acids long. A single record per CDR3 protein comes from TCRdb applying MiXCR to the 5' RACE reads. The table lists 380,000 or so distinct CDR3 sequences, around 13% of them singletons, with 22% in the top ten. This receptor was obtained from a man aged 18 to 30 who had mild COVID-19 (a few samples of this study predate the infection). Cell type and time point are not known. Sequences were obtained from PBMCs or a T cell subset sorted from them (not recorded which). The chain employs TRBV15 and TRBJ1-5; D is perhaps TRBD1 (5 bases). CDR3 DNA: TGTGCCACCAGCAGAGATCGGGGGGAAAATCAGCCCCAGCATTTT. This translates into CATSRDRGENQPQHF. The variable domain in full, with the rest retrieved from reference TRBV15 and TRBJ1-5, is DAMVIQNPRYQVTQFGKPVTLSCSQTLNHNVMYWYQQKSSQAPKLLFHYYDKDFNNEADTPDNFQSRRPNTSFCFLDIRSPGLGDTAMYLCATSRDRGENQPQHFGDGTRLSIL.